This TCR beta chain was identified during a study of blood T cell repertoires in COVID-19. This CDR3 is built from 18 residues. J was trimmed by 5 bases and V by 4 bases; bases with no gene match: 18. The germline gives CDR1 MNHNS, CDR2 SASEGT. Authors' analysis steps: Using reference gene primer amplification, nucleated cell counts were estimated. Sequencing used immunoSEQ multiplex PCR; TCRdb keeps in-frame clones, though not all of them. The DNA was the basis for D and trimming; V, J and clone size are from that table. The table shows approximately 50,000 clones, with about four fifths occurring only once.

The source material was peripheral blood. The origin of this receptor is a woman older than 75 with COVID-19, enrolled during active disease. This chain links TRBV6-1 with TRBJ2-5, with 8 bases that match TRBD2. In DNA, the CDR3 is TGTGCCAGCAGTGGACTAGCTAGCGGGTCCTGGGCAGGGGAGACCCAGTACTTC. It translates to CASSGLASGSWAGETQYF.